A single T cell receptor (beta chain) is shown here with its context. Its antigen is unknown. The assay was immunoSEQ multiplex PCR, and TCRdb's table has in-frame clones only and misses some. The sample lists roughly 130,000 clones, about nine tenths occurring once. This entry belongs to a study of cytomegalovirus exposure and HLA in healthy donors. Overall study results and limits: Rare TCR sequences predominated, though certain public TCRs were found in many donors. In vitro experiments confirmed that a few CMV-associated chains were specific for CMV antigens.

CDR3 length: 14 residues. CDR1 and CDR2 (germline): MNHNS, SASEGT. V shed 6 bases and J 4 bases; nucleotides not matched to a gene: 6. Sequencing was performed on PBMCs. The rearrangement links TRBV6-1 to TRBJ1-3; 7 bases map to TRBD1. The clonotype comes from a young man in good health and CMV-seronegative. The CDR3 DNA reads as TGTGCCAGCAGCGTTGGACAGGCCGGAAACACCATATATTTT. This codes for CASSVGQAGNTIYF.